This entry features one TCR beta chain sequence. This sample is part of a study of blood T cell repertoires in COVID-19. Whole-study context: Samples came from the United States, Italy and Spain, spanning acute and convalescent COVID-19. Sources were T cells, B-cell-depleted T cells, or PBMCs; the material itself was cDNA or gDNA.

Enrolment of Seattle patients took place during active infection, and they were followed longitudinally. This CDR3 region has 17 residues. The germline V gene has CDR1 MDHEN and CDR2 SYDVKM. Trimming took 9 bases from V and 2 from J, leaving 23 bases between them. In the study's own analysis: Reference gene primer amplification gave nucleated cell count estimates. The data were produced by immunoSEQ multiplex PCR, yet TCRdb's version contains in-frame clones alone and is incomplete. V and J calls and clone size are copied from that table; D and trimming were computed from the DNA. Of about 200,000 clones listed, about 82% are singletons.

The sequenced sample consisted of peripheral blood. The sequence came from a man between 60 and 75 years old with COVID-19, enrolled during active disease. The chain uses TRBV28 and TRBJ1-5; possibly TRBD1 for D (6 bases). The CDR3 bases are TGTGCCAGTCAAGATGGGGGGGGCGTTACTCGCAATCAGCCCCAGCATTTT. Encoded protein: CASQDGGGVTRNQPQHF. Drawing the rest from reference TRBV28 and TRBJ1-5, the complete variable domain is DVKVTQSSRYLVKRTGEKVFLECVQDMDHENMFWYRQDPGLGLRLIYFSYDVKMKEKGDIPEGYSVSREKKERFSLILESASTNQTSMYLCASQDGGGVTRNQPQHFGDGTRLSIL.